Listed here are 24 T cell receptor beta chains from one sample, sequenced in a study of blood T cell repertoires in COVID-19. Some clones are missing from TCRdb's copy, which holds only in-frame ones; the method was immunoSEQ multiplex PCR. The sample shows 100,000 or so clones, roughly nine tenths of them seen only once. Material for sequencing was peripheral blood. These receptor sequences come from a middle-aged man with acute or convalescent COVID-19.

V is TRBV5-1 and J is TRBJ2-5; D may be TRBD2 (6 bases). The V gene's germline CDR1 is SGHRS and CDR2 YFSETQ. CDR3 length equals 15 residues. The germline V and J ends were trimmed by 7 bases and 2 bases, with 18 bases remaining between them. In nucleotides, the CDR3 is TGCGCCAGCTCCCCCGGCGGTGCGGGGCAAGAGACCCAGTACTTC. Translating it yields CASSPGGAGQETQYF.

The rearrangement uses TRBV7-2 and TRBJ2-5; 12 bases match TRBD2. In germline, CDR1 is SGHTA, CDR2 FQGNSA. After removal of 5 bases from V and 3 bases from J, the junction contained 4 bases not matched to a gene. The CDR3 runs to 15 residues. CDR3 in DNA: TGTGCCAGCAGCCCGAGACTAGCGGGGGAAGAGACCCAGTACTTC. Its translation: CASSPRLAGEETQYF.

In the case of this clone: Other DNA variants within this sample encode the same CDR3. This chain links TRBV5-1 with TRBJ2-1; TRBD2 matches 12 bases. The germline V gene has CDR1 SGHRS and CDR2 YFSETQ. The V segment lost 2 bases and the J segment 5 bases; nucleotides outside the gene matches: 2. The CDR3 contains 15 residues. Written as DNA, the CDR3 is TGCGCCAGCAGCTTCACTAGCGGGGGGAACAATGAGCAGTTCTTC. Protein sequence: CASSFTSGGNNEQFF.

The chain is built from TRBV9 and TRBJ1-2, with 8 bases matching TRBD1. With 3 bases clipped from V and 5 bases from J, the junction kept 12 bases outside the gene matches. This CDR3 is 16 amino acids long. Germline V gene data show CDR1 as SGDLS and CDR2 as YYNGEE. The CDR3 reads CASSGRSGTGTYGYTF. The CDR3 nucleotides read TGTGCCAGCAGCGGGAGGTCCGGGACAGGCACTTATGGCTACACCTTC.

This chain links TRBV29-1 with TRBJ2-7; 7 positions agree with TRBD1. This CDR3 spans 12 amino acids. The germline CDR1 and CDR2 sequences are SQVTM and ANQGSEA. Trimming took 7 bases from V and 3 from J; bases not matched to a gene: 6. CDR3 nucleotide sequence: TGCAGCGGTCGGGGACAGAGCTACGAGCAGTACTTC. It yields the protein CSGRGQSYEQYF.

The chain carries TRBV4-2 and TRBJ2-3; D uncertain. The germline V gene has CDR1 LGHNA and CDR2 YNFKEQ. V lost 6 bases, J lost 0 bases, and 13 bases lay in between. The CDR3 runs 15 residues. CDR3 sequence: CASRDNRLSTDTQYF. The CDR3 DNA reads TGTGCCAGCAGGGATAATCGACTTAGCACAGATACGCAGTATTTT.

This sequence joins TRBV7-9 and TRBJ1-6, with D unclear. This CDR3 has 17 amino acids. V lost 2 bases, J lost 3 bases, and 14 bases lay in between. CDR1 and CDR2 from the germline V gene are SEHNR and FQNEAQ (reference sequence). This chain's CDR3 is CASSLFEGRGYNSPLHF. The DNA for the CDR3 is TGTGCCAGCAGCTTATTTGAGGGCCGCGGCTATAATTCACCCCTCCACTTT.

This chain connects TRBV18 to TRBJ2-3, with 12 bases aligning to TRBD2. The V segment lost 3 bases and the J segment 6 bases; nucleotides outside the gene matches: 10. Germline CDR1 and CDR2: KGHSH and LQKENI. The CDR3 length is 17 residues. This chain's CDR3 is CASSPNGLAGTADTQYF. The CDR3, as DNA: TGTGCCAGCTCACCTAACGGACTAGCGGGGACCGCGGATACGCAGTATTTT.

V usage is TRBV2 and J usage is TRBJ1-6, with D maybe TRBD1 (6 bases). Germline values: CDR1 SNHLY, CDR2 FYNNEI. Trimming stripped 4 bases from V and 8 bases from J, with 15 bases between. The CDR3 contains 15 residues. This CDR3 reads CASSVSDRTYSPLHF. As DNA, the CDR3 is TGTGCCAGCAGTGTCTCCGACAGGACGTATTCACCCCTCCACTTT.

The chain has TRBV11-2 and TRBJ2-1, with 11 bases aligning to TRBD2. The CDR3 has 14 amino acids. Germline V gene data show CDR1 as SGHAT and CDR2 as FQNNGV. V was pared by 6 bases and J by 8 bases, with 6 bases of the junction left unmatched. CDR3 DNA: TGTGCCAGCAGTTTTAGCGGGGGGGCTGATGAGCAGTTCTTC. The encoded protein is CASSFSGGADEQFF.

V usage is TRBV15 and J usage is TRBJ2-1; TRBD2 aligns across 7 bases. Germline assignment: CDR1 LNHNV and CDR2 YYDKDF (reference sequence). This CDR3 region has 17 residues. Unmatched junction bases numbered 12, after V lost 3 bases and J lost 4 bases. The CDR3 coding sequence is TGTGCCACCAGCAGGGCCAGTCGGGGGGACGCTTACAATGAGCAGTTCTTC. Translating gives CATSRASRGDAYNEQFF. Drawing the rest from reference TRBV15 and TRBJ2-1, the complete variable domain is DAMVIQNPRYQVTQFGKPVTLSCSQTLNHNVMYWYQQKSSQAPKLLFHYYDKDFNNEADTPDNFQSRRPNTSFCFLDIRSPGLGDTAMYLCATSRASRGDAYNEQFFGPGTRLTVL.

This clone showed up just once. This chain links TRBV6-5 with TRBJ1-3; D is unresolved. Trimming shortened V by 4 bases and J by 2 bases, and 15 bases separated the two germline ends. This CDR3 contains 16 residues. Per germline, CDR1 MNHEY and CDR2 SVGAGI. The CDR3 region is CASSLDGPAAGNTIYF. For the CDR3, the DNA is TGTGCCAGCAGTTTGGACGGCCCAGCGGCTGGAAACACCATATATTTT.

The chain carries TRBV6-5 and TRBJ2-1; TRBD2 might be the D (6 bases). Per germline, CDR1 MNHEY and CDR2 SVGAGI. The CDR3 is made up of 14 amino acids. V dropped 11 bases and J dropped 4 bases, with 18 bases sitting between them. CDR3 amino acids: CAATPGVVYNEQFF. CDR3 nucleotide sequence: TGTGCCGCAACCCCGGGGGTGGTATACAATGAGCAGTTCTTC.

The chain links TRBV7-2 to TRBJ1-1; tentatively, D is TRBD1 (5 bases). This CDR3 has 14 amino acids. From germline, CDR1 is SGHTA and CDR2 FQGNSA. Trimming cost V 5 bases and J 4 bases, with 14 bases left between them. CDR3 bases: TGTGCCAGCAGCCGGGGGAGGGGTTCCACTGAAGCTTTCTTT. This translates into CASSRGRGSTEAFF. The full variable domain, in which reference TRBV7-2 and TRBJ1-1 provide the parts outside the CDR3, is GAGVSQSPSNKVTEKGKDVELRCDPISGHTALYWYRQSLGQGLEFLIYFQGNSAPDKSGLPSDRFSAERTGGSVSTLTIQRTQQEDSAVYLCASSRGRGSTEAFFGQGTRLTVV.

The chain employs TRBV5-1 and TRBJ2-2; D is unresolved. This CDR3 contains 15 residues. Per germline, CDR1 SGHRS and CDR2 YFSETQ. Deletions cut 4 bases from V and 0 bases from J, with 10 bases between. The CDR3 here is CASSPGGANTGELFF. The CDR3 nucleotides are TGCGCCAGCAGCCCCGGTGGAGCGAACACCGGGGAGCTGTTTTTT. Filled out from reference TRBV5-1 and TRBJ2-2, the complete variable domain reads KAGVTQTPRYLIKTRGQQVTLSCSPISGHRSVSWYQQTPGQGLQFLFEYFSETQRNKGNFPGRFSGRQFSNSRSEMNVSTLELGDSALYLCASSPGGANTGELFFGEGSRLTVL.

The chain employs TRBV5-1 and TRBJ1-2; TRBD1 might be the D (6 bases). Germline assignment: CDR1 SGHRS and CDR2 YFSETQ. CDR3 length: 14 residues. Trimming took off 4 bases at V and 1 base at J, with 11 bases between the two ends. The CDR3 spells CASSRNRDNYGYTF. The CDR3 DNA follows: TGCGCCAGCAGCAGGAACAGGGATAACTATGGCTACACCTTC.

The V and J genes are TRBV5-1 and TRBJ1-1, with TRBD1 matching over 8 bases. Germline values: CDR1 SGHRS, CDR2 YFSETQ. The CDR3 runs 12 residues. V lost 3 bases, J lost 11 bases, and 6 bases stayed unmatched. The CDR3 coding sequence is TGCGCCAGCAGCTCGGACAGGGAGGAGGCTTTCTTT. It encodes CASSSDREEAFF.

V gene TRBV5-1 combines with J gene TRBJ1-1, with 12 bases aligning to TRBD1. V lost 3 bases, J lost 11 bases, and 11 bases stayed unmatched. Germline V CDR1 and CDR2: SGHRS, YFSETQ. The CDR3 is made up of 15 amino acids. The CDR3 DNA reads TGCGCCAGCAGCTGGAACAAGGGACAGGGGGCGGCGGCTTTCTTT. This translates into CASSWNKGQGAAAFF. Looking up the rest from reference TRBV5-1 and TRBJ1-1 gives the full variable domain: KAGVTQTPRYLIKTRGQQVTLSCSPISGHRSVSWYQQTPGQGLQFLFEYFSETQRNKGNFPGRFSGRQFSNSRSEMNVSTLELGDSALYLCASSWNKGQGAAAFFGQGTRLTVV.

This clone was seen once. This sequence joins TRBV6-5 and TRBJ2-7; 7 bases map to TRBD1. Germline assignment: CDR1 MNHEY and CDR2 SVGAGI. The CDR3 loop spans 13 amino acids. Germline trimming cut 6 bases from V and 1 base from J; bases unmatched to any gene: 3. CDR3 sequence: CASRRQGSYEQYF. CDR3 sequence (DNA): TGTGCCAGCAGACGACAGGGATCCTACGAGCAGTACTTC.

The chain uses TRBV5-6 and TRBJ1-3; D call uncertain. The length of the CDR3 is 15 residues. The germline V gene has CDR1 SGHDT and CDR2 YYEEEE. The V end lost 4 bases, the J end lost 0 bases, and 11 bases lay between the germline ends. This chain's CDR3 is CASSDGGISGNTIYF. CDR3 nucleotides: TGTGCCAGCAGCGATGGAGGGATCTCTGGAAACACCATATATTTT.

The chain joins TRBV7-9 to TRBJ2-7, with D perhaps matching TRBD1 (6 bases). CDR1 is SEHNR and CDR2 is FQNEAQ in the germline V gene (reference sequence). V lost 4 bases and J 7 bases, leaving 14 bases between the germline ends. The CDR3 totals 13 residues. CDR3 region: CASSSGASREQYF. CDR3 DNA: TGTGCCAGCAGCTCAGGGGCCAGCCGGGAGCAGTACTTC.

This rearrangement joins TRBV19 to TRBJ2-2; D ambiguous. V lost 8 bases to trimming and J lost 1 base, with 8 bases between them. The CDR3 has 13 amino acids. The germline V gene encodes CDR1 LNHDA and CDR2 SQIVND (reference sequence). The CDR3, as DNA: TGTGCCAGTTTCCACTTGAACACCGGGGAGCTGTTTTTT. This sequence encodes CASFHLNTGELFF.

V and J are TRBV19 and TRBJ1-1; tentative D call: TRBD1 (6 bases). The V end was cut by 4 bases, the J end by 1 base, with 7 bases between. CDR3 length: 13 residues. The germline gives CDR1 LNHDA, CDR2 SQIVND (reference sequence). The CDR3 DNA reads as TGTGCCAGTAGTAGGGGGCGGAACACTGAAGCTTTCTTT. Its translation: CASSRGRNTEAFF.

The V call is TRBV4-2, the J call TRBJ2-3, with 16 bases fitting TRBD2. The CDR3 is 17 amino acids. The germline gives CDR1 LGHNA, CDR2 YNFKEQ. Trimming took 4 bases from V and 7 from J; bases not matched to a gene: 8. The CDR3 region is CASSPVGTSGGANTQYF. In nucleotides, the CDR3 is TGTGCCAGCAGCCCCGTGGGGACTAGCGGGGGGGCTAATACGCAGTATTTT.